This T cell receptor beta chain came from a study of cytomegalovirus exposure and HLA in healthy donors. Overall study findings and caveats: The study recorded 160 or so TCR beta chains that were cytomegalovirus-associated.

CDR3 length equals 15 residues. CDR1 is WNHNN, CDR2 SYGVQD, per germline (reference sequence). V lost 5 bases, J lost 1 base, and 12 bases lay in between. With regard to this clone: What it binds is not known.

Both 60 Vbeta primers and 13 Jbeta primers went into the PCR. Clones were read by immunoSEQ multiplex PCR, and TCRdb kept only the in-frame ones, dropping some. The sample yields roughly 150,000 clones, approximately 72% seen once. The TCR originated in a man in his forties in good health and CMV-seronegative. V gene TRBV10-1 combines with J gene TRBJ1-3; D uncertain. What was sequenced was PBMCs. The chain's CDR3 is CASSPIRGSGNTIYF. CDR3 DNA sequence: TGCGCCAGCAGTCCCATTCGGGGATCTGGAAACACCATATATTTT.